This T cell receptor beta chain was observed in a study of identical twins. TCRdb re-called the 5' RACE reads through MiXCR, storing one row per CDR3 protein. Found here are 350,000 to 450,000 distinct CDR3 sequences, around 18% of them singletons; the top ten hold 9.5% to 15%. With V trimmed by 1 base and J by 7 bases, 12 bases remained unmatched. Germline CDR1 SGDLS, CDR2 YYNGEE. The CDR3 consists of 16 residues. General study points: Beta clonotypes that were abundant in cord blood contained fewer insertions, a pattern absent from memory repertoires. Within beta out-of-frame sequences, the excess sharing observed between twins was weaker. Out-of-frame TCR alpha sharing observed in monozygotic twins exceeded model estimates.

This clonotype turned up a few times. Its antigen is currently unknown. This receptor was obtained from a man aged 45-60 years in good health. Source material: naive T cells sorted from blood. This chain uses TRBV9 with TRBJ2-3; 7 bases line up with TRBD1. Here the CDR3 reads CASSVTASGTEHTQYF. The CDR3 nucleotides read TGTGCCAGCAGCGTAACTGCATCCGGGACAGAACATACGCAGTATTTT. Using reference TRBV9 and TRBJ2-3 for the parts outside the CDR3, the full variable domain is DSGVTQTPKHLITATGQRVTLRCSPRSGDLSVYWYQQSLDQGLQFLIQYYNGEERAKGNILERFSAQQFPDLHSELNLSSLELGDSALYFCASSVTASGTEHTQYFGPGTRLTVL.